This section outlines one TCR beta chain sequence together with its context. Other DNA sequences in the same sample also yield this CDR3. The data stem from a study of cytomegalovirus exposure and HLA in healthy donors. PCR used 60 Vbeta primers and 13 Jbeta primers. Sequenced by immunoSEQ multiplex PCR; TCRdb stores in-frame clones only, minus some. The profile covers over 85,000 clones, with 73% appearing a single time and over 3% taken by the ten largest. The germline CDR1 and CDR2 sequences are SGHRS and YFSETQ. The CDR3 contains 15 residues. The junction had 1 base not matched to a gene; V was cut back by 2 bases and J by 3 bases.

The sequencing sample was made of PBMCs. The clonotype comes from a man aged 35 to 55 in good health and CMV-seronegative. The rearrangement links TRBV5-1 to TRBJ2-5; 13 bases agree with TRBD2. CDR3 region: CASSLGLAGEETQYF. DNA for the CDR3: TGCGCCAGCAGCTTAGGACTAGCGGGGGAAGAGACCCAGTACTTC. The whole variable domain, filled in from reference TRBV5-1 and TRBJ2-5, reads KAGVTQTPRYLIKTRGQQVTLSCSPISGHRSVSWYQQTPGQGLQFLFEYFSETQRNKGNFPGRFSGRQFSNSRSEMNVSTLELGDSALYLCASSLGLAGEETQYFGPGTRLLVL.